The 32 T cell receptor beta chains below were found in one sample sequenced in a study of T cell repertoires in cytomegalovirus infection. One entry per CDR3 protein results from TCRdb running MiXCR on the reads. The data contain approximately 700,000 distinct CDR3 sequences, about a third of them singletons. The sample was PBMCs. These receptors all come from a human donor in good health (CMV status not recorded). Some clones in this sample may be carry-over from other donors' samples.

Notes on this clonotype: This could be a read error, since a much larger clone is one nucleotide away. The gene calls are TRBV7-2 and TRBJ2-1; D is unclear. The germline V gene has CDR1 SGHTA and CDR2 FQGNSA. There are 10 residues in the CDR3. CDR3 in DNA: TGTGCCAGCAGCTTAGGAGAGCATTTCTTC. Protein: CASSLGEHFF.

This clonotype came up a few times. The chain links TRBV29-1 to TRBJ2-7; possibly TRBD2 for D (6 bases). This CDR3 region has 13 residues. Germline CDR1 and CDR2: SQVTM and ANQGSEA. Trimming pared 7 bases from V and 3 bases from J, leaving 16 bases between. The DNA for the CDR3 is TGCAGCGCCCGTTTTGGCGGGGTCTACGAGCAGTACTTC. This codes for CSARFGGVYEQYF.

CDR3 protein: CASRGEGGGTEAFF. CDR3 nucleotides: TGTGCCAGCAGGGGAGAGGGGGGCGGCACTGAAGCTTTCTTT. The V call is TRBV2, the J call TRBJ1-1, with D possibly being TRBD1 (6 bases). CDR3 length equals 14 residues. Germline CDR1 is SNHLY and CDR2 is FYNNEI. V was clipped by 6 bases and J by 4 bases, with 15 bases between them.

The V call is TRBV29-1, the J call TRBJ1-1, with D unclear. Germline CDR1 reads SQVTM; CDR2 reads ANQGSEA. Deletions cut 4 bases from V and 5 bases from J, with 5 bases between. This CDR3 region has 10 residues. CDR3 protein: CSVAGTEAFF. CDR3 DNA: TGCAGCGTTGCCGGGACTGAAGCTTTCTTT.

The chain links TRBV6-8 to TRBJ2-5, with 8 bases that match TRBD2. J was trimmed by 5 bases and V by 5 bases; bases with no gene match: 4. The CDR3 totals 13 residues. Germline V lookup: CDR1 MNHGY, CDR2 SAAAGT. CDR3 DNA sequence: TGTGCCAGCAGTGGACTAGCACAGGAGACCCAGTACTTC. Translation gives CASSGLAQETQYF.

This clonotype was counted between two and nine times. This chain uses TRBV4-2 with TRBJ2-7, with 8 nucleotides matching TRBD1. There are 14 residues in the CDR3. Trimming at V came to 2 bases and at J to 3 bases, leaving 3 bases not matched to a gene. Germline V lookup: CDR1 LGHNA, CDR2 YNFKEQ. CDR3 nucleotides: TGTGCCAGCAGCCAACCAGGACAGGGCTACGAGCAGTACTTC. This translates into CASSQPGQGYEQYF.

This rearrangement joins TRBV20-1 to TRBJ2-6; D ambiguous. The germline gives CDR1 DFQATT, CDR2 SNEGSKA (reference sequence). There are 13 residues in the CDR3. Trimming stripped 5 bases from V and 0 bases from J, with 5 bases between. DNA of the CDR3: TGCAGTGCTGGAAGCTCTGGGGCCAACGTCCTGACTTTC. As protein: CSAGSSGANVLTF.

In its sample, this clonotype was seen a few times. The J gene is TRBJ1-1, the V gene TRBV5-5; TRBD1 agrees at 7 bases. Germline CDR1 reads SGHKS; CDR2 reads YYEKEE (reference sequence). The ends lost 0 bases at V and 7 bases at J; junction bases unmatched: 6. The CDR3 consists of 14 residues. The CDR3 DNA reads TGTGCCAGCAGCTTGGCAGGGGGGTTCGGTGAAGCTTTCTTT. Its translation: CASSLAGGFGEAFF.

The chain carries TRBV7-9 and TRBJ2-2; 13 nucleotides align to TRBD2. Germline V lookup: CDR1 SEHNR, CDR2 FQNEAQ (reference sequence). The J segment lost 1 base and the V segment lost 5 bases, leaving 13 bases of the junction unmatched. This CDR3 contains 20 residues. CDR3 loop: CASSPRRRTSGGLNTGELFF. DNA of the CDR3: TGTGCCAGCAGCCCGAGGCGACGGACTAGCGGGGGTCTGAACACCGGGGAGCTGTTTTTT.

This clonotype has ten or more counts. V and J are TRBV12-3 or TRBV12-4 and TRBJ2-5; TRBD1 or TRBD2 may be the D gene (6 bases each). Deletions cut 1 base from V and 5 bases from J, with 20 bases between. CDR3 size: 17 residues. CDR3 coding DNA: TGTGCCAGCAGTTTAGGATTCGGTGGGGGCGCGGGGGAGACCCAGTACTTC. Translated: CASSLGFGGGAGETQYF.

This clonotype came up a few times. The CDR3 bases are TGTGCCAGCAGTGTCTTAGGGCCCCCTCAATACGAGCAGTTCTTC. Residues: CASSVLGPPQYEQFF. The genes are TRBV2 and TRBJ2-1; no definite D call. The germline V gene encodes CDR1 SNHLY and CDR2 FYNNEI. Trimming removed 4 bases at V and 10 bases at J, with 20 bases between. This CDR3 is built from 15 residues. Supplemented by reference TRBV2 and TRBJ2-1, the full variable domain reads EPEVTQTPSHQVTQMGQEVILRCVPISNHLYFYWYRQILGQKVEFLVSFYNNEISEKSEIFDDQFSVERPDGSNFTLKIRSTKLEDSAMYFCASSVLGPPQYEQFFGPGTRLTVL.

In its sample, this clonotype was seen a few times. The chain links TRBV6-1 to TRBJ1-6; D ambiguous. Germline loops: CDR1 MNHNS, CDR2 SASEGT. Trimming removed 3 bases from V and 9 bases from J, with 15 bases in between. The CDR3 covers 15 residues. CDR3 sequence (DNA): TGTGCCAGCAGTGAGTTGTCCCTCCTGGGTTCACCCCTCCACTTT. Translation gives CASSELSLLGSPLHF.

Many counts were recorded for this clonotype. The chain links TRBV7-6 to TRBJ2-5, with 9 bases that match TRBD2. Germline CDR1 is SGHVS and CDR2 is FNYEAQ. This CDR3 is built from 16 residues. V lost 4 bases, J lost 4 bases, and 10 bases stayed unmatched. CDR3 protein: CASSSRLGGRVETQYF. In DNA, the CDR3 is TGTGCCAGCAGCTCACGCCTGGGCGGGAGGGTAGAGACCCAGTACTTC.

The genes are TRBV11-2 and TRBJ2-5; possibly TRBD2 for D (6 bases). This CDR3 has 15 residues. Germline CDR1 SGHAT, CDR2 FQNNGV. The V end lost 5 bases, the J end lost 6 bases, and 19 bases lay between the germline ends. The CDR3 DNA reads as TGTGCCAGCAGCCCCCGATGGGAGGCGGGGAAGACCCAGTACTTC. Translation gives CASSPRWEAGKTQYF.

The chain has TRBV12-3 or TRBV12-4 and TRBJ2-2, with D perhaps TRBD2 (5 bases). This CDR3 region has 14 residues. The V end lost 4 bases, the J end lost 5 bases, and 11 bases lay between the germline ends. CDR3 protein: CASSYEGMTGELFF. The CDR3, as DNA: TGTGCCAGCAGTTATGAGGGAATGACCGGGGAGCTGTTTTTT.

This clonotype was seen more than once but under ten times. The rearrangement links TRBV6-5 to TRBJ2-7; TRBD2 aligns across 7 bases. CDR1 and CDR2 (germline): MNHEY, SVGAGI. This CDR3 has 17 residues. Trimming removed 3 bases from V and 5 bases from J; junction bases left unmatched: 16. The CDR3 DNA is TGTGCCAGCAGTTATGAGACGAGCGGTGCCGCGGGGGACGAGCAGTACTTC. Amino acid sequence: CASSYETSGAAGDEQYF.

This clonotype was counted many times. V and J are TRBV7-8 and TRBJ2-7; 7 bases align to TRBD1. Germline V gene sequence: CDR1 SGHVS, CDR2 FQNEAQ. J was trimmed by 2 bases and V by 3 bases; bases with no gene match: 13. This CDR3 region has 17 residues. CDR3 bases: TGTGCCAGCAGCTTTGACCTGACAGGGATTAGGACCTACGAGCAGTACTTC. Translating it yields CASSFDLTGIRTYEQYF.

The sample holds a few counts of this clonotype. This chain connects TRBV19 to TRBJ1-1; D is undetermined. The CDR3 loop spans 16 amino acids. Between the trimmed V and J ends, which lost 4 bases and 5 bases, there was a span of 20 bases. The germline V gene has CDR1 LNHDA and CDR2 SQIVND (reference sequence). This chain's CDR3 is CASSTSKVRLSTEAFF. The CDR3 DNA reads as TGTGCCAGTAGTACCTCCAAGGTCAGGTTAAGTACTGAAGCTTTCTTT.

This chain links TRBV12-3 or TRBV12-4 with TRBJ1-1, with D unclear. This CDR3 spans 11 amino acids. Trimming cost V 3 bases and J 11 bases, with 10 bases left between them. The CDR3 loop is CASSFGYSAFF. CDR3 in DNA: TGTGCCAGCAGTTTTGGTTACAGCGCTTTCTTT.

This clonotype was counted a few times. This chain uses TRBV28 with TRBJ1-4; D uncertain. The CDR3 sequence is 13 residues long. The germline V and J ends were trimmed by 8 bases and 8 bases, with 15 bases remaining between them. Per germline, CDR1 MDHEN and CDR2 SYDVKM. The CDR3 DNA reads TGTGCCAGCGTCGACCGCGGGCAGGAAAAACTGTTTTTT. It encodes CASVDRGQEKLFF.

As to this clonotype: The missing conserved phenylalanine or tryptophan at the end of this CDR3 makes a read error likely. V usage is TRBV14 and J usage is TRBJ2-5; D uncertain. Trimming left V 1 base short and J 5 bases short, with 20 bases between. The V gene's germline CDR1 is SGHDN and CDR2 FVKESK. The CDR3 runs to 17 residues. The CDR3 sequence is CASSQGLLNMGYETQYL. CDR3 nucleotide sequence: TGTGCCAGCAGCCAAGGCCTTCTGAACATGGGCTACGAGACCCAGTACTTA.

This clonotype was picked up a small number of times. The chain combines TRBV3-1 with TRBJ2-7; no reliable D call. Germline V gives CDR1 LGHDT, CDR2 YNNKEL (reference sequence). CDR3 size: 14 residues. Trimming took 4 bases from V and 2 from J, leaving 12 bases between them. The CDR3 DNA reads as TGTGCCAGCAGCCTCAGGCAGGCCCCCTACGAGCAGTACTTC. Translated, it gives CASSLRQAPYEQYF.

This chain uses TRBV7-9 with TRBJ1-3, with D possibly being TRBD1 (5 bases). The CDR3 is made up of 17 amino acids. The V and J ends lost 0 bases and 1 base respectively, with 13 bases between them. Germline values: CDR1 SEHNR, CDR2 FQNEAQ (reference sequence). CDR3 in amino acids: CASSLAVGRVSGNTIYF. The CDR3 DNA is TGTGCCAGCAGCTTAGCGGTGGGCAGGGTATCTGGAAACACCATATATTTT.

This clonotype was observed many times. The rearrangement uses TRBV6-2 or TRBV6-3 and TRBJ2-1, with 7 bases fitting TRBD1. Per the germline V gene, CDR1 is MNHEY and CDR2 is SVGEGT. CDR3 length equals 12 residues. Germline trimming cut 6 bases from V and 9 bases from J; bases unmatched to any gene: 5. CDR3 sequence reads: CASSDDRAEQFF. The CDR3 DNA is TGTGCCAGCAGCGATGACAGGGCTGAGCAGTTCTTC.

In its sample, this clonotype was seen a few times. The V gene is TRBV6-1, the J gene TRBJ2-5; D is undetermined. The germline V gene has CDR1 MNHNS and CDR2 SASEGT. This CDR3 spans 13 amino acids. Trimming pared 6 bases from V and 1 base from J, leaving 9 bases between. This chain's CDR3 is CASRPGPQETQYF. The CDR3, as DNA: TGTGCCAGCAGACCAGGTCCCCAAGAGACCCAGTACTTC.

This sequence joins TRBV4-2 and TRBJ2-2, with D hard to call. Looked up from germline, CDR1 is LGHNA and CDR2 is YNFKEQ. Trimming shortened V by 0 bases and J by 0 bases, and 11 bases separated the two germline ends. The CDR3 is 17 amino acids. As DNA, the CDR3 is TGTGCCAGCAGCCAAGAGACACAGCTTGCGAACACCGGGGAGCTGTTTTTT. Encoded protein: CASSQETQLANTGELFF.

The J gene is TRBJ1-5, the V gene TRBV28; 8 bases are shared with TRBD1. Germline loops: CDR1 MDHEN, CDR2 SYDVKM. Losses at the gene ends were 8 bases for V and 6 bases for J; bases not matched to a gene: 12. This CDR3 has 15 amino acids. The CDR3 reads CASRYSDRETQPQHF. In DNA, the CDR3 is TGTGCCAGCCGTTACTCGGACAGGGAAACTCAGCCCCAGCATTTT.

The V gene is TRBV5-5, the J gene TRBJ1-1, with no clear D. The germline V and J ends were trimmed by 0 bases and 1 base, with 10 bases remaining between them. Looked up from germline, CDR1 is SGHKS and CDR2 is YYEKEE (reference sequence). The CDR3 spans 15 residues. As DNA, the CDR3 is TGTGCCAGCAGCTTGGCATGGCCGGCGAACACTGAAGCTTTCTTT. This gives the protein CASSLAWPANTEAFF.

CDR3 sequence (DNA): TGCAGCGCTAGGGATCCTTTTGCAACTAATGAAAAACTGTTTTTT. Its translation: CSARDPFATNEKLFF. The V call is TRBV29-1, the J call TRBJ1-4; D call uncertain. Germline loops: CDR1 SQVTM, CDR2 ANQGSEA. The CDR3 extends over 15 amino acids. Trimming took 7 bases from V and 0 from J, leaving 15 bases between them.

The rearrangement uses TRBV29-1 and TRBJ2-1; TRBD2 aligns across 11 bases. The V segment lost 6 bases and the J segment 4 bases; nucleotides outside the gene matches: 8. Germline V gene lookup returns CDR1 SQVTM and CDR2 ANQGSEA. The CDR3 consists of 15 residues. DNA for the CDR3: TGCAGCGTACGGATAGCGGGGGGGCGGTACAATGAGCAGTTCTTC. This encodes CSVRIAGGRYNEQFF.

This clonotype was picked up many times. The V call is TRBV7-6, the J call TRBJ2-1; 7 bases line up with TRBD2. CDR1 SGHVS and CDR2 FNYEAQ come from the germline V gene. The trim removed 5 bases at V and 5 bases at J, leaving 6 bases unmatched. The CDR3 sequence is 14 residues long. In DNA, the CDR3 is TGTGCCAGCAGCCCCTGGACTAGAGACAATGAGCAGTTCTTC. Translated, it gives CASSPWTRDNEQFF.

This clonotype showed up just a few times. The rearrangement links TRBV2 to TRBJ1-2; D is undetermined. The V gene's germline CDR1 is SNHLY and CDR2 FYNNEI. V lost 6 bases to trimming and J lost 1 base, with 12 bases between them. This CDR3 spans 14 amino acids. Written as DNA, the CDR3 is TGTGCCAGCAGGCTAGACGGGCTTAACTATGGCTACACCTTC. It codes for CASRLDGLNYGYTF.